The 10 T cell receptor beta chains listed next were all sequenced from one sample in a study of cytomegalovirus exposure and HLA in healthy donors. Vbeta (60) and Jbeta (13) primers were used in the PCR. The data were produced by immunoSEQ multiplex PCR, yet TCRdb's version contains in-frame clones alone and is incomplete. The sample holds around 140,000 clones, 65% to 85% seen once. The material sequenced was PBMCs. The receptor set was obtained from a male donor in good health and CMV-seronegative.

This clone has just a few counts. CDR3 residues: CASNSPSLGQYF. Written as DNA, the CDR3 is TGTGCCAGTAACTCACCGTCGCTAGGGCAGTATTTT. The chain combines TRBV19 with TRBJ2-3; D uncertain. There are 12 residues in the CDR3. Germline CDR1 and CDR2: LNHDA and SQIVND (reference sequence). V was shortened by 7 bases and J by 11 bases, with 16 bases between the two germline ends.

In this sample, this clone turned up once. CDR3 loop: CASSLQGARGNQPQHF. For the CDR3, the DNA is TGCGCCAGCAGCTTGCAGGGGGCGCGGGGCAATCAGCCCCAGCATTTT. This sequence joins TRBV5-1 and TRBJ1-5; 8 bases fit TRBD1. The CDR3 runs to 16 residues. Germline assignment: CDR1 SGHRS and CDR2 YFSETQ. The V segment lost 1 base and the J segment 2 bases; nucleotides outside the gene matches: 5.

The gene calls are TRBV30 and TRBJ1-2, with 8 bases aligning to TRBD1. The junction had 9 bases not matched to a gene; V was cut back by 2 bases and J by 4 bases. Per the germline V gene, CDR1 is GTSNPN and CDR2 is SVGIG (reference sequence). This CDR3 spans 15 amino acids. CDR3 sequence reads: CAWSNAQGGAYGYTF. Written as DNA, the CDR3 is TGTGCCTGGAGTAATGCACAGGGGGGCGCCTATGGCTACACCTTC. Full variable domain (rest looked up from reference TRBV30 and TRBJ1-2): SQTIHQWPATLVQPVGSPLSLECTVEGTSNPNLYWYRQAAGRGLQLLFYSVGIGQISSEVPQNLSASRPQDRQFILSSKKLLLSDSGFYLCAWSNAQGGAYGYTFGSGTRLTVV.

The chain couples TRBV30 to TRBJ2-7; 11 bases are shared with TRBD2. This CDR3 has 14 amino acids. With 7 bases clipped from V and 6 bases from J, the junction kept 11 bases outside the gene matches. Germline CDR1 GTSNPN, CDR2 SVGIG (reference sequence). DNA for the CDR3: TGTGCCTTAGTCCCGGGACTAGCGGTAAGCGAGCAGTACTTC. Encoded protein: CALVPGLAVSEQYF.

The rearrangement links TRBV18 to TRBJ1-1; no definite D call. Germline values: CDR1 KGHSH, CDR2 LQKENI. CDR3 length: 15 amino acids. V lost 6 bases to trimming and J lost 1 base, with 15 bases between them. CDR3 nucleotide sequence: TGTGCCAGCTCCCTCAACGGGAACAAGAACACTGAAGCTTTCTTT. Encoded protein: CASSLNGNKNTEAFF.

CDR3 nucleotide sequence: TGTGCCAGCAGCCTGAGGACAGGGGGCGTCGGGGCTTTCTTT. This sequence encodes CASSLRTGGVGAFF. The chain combines TRBV6-5 with TRBJ1-1, with 11 positions matching TRBD1. V lost 6 bases to trimming and J lost 11 bases; unmatched junction nucleotides: 11. Per the germline V gene, CDR1 is MNHEY and CDR2 is SVGAGI. This CDR3 spans 14 amino acids.

This sequence joins TRBV13 and TRBJ2-1, with D possibly being TRBD1 (5 bases). The V end lost 3 bases, the J end lost 0 bases, and 12 bases lay between the germline ends. CDR1 is PRHDT, CDR2 FYEKMQ, per germline (reference sequence). The CDR3 has 16 amino acids. The CDR3 loop is CASSFTQDTSYNEQFF. The CDR3 DNA reads as TGTGCCAGCAGCTTTACTCAGGACACCTCCTACAATGAGCAGTTCTTC.

In its sample, this clone was seen a few times. The gene calls are TRBV7-3 and TRBJ1-1; perhaps TRBD1 as D (5 bases). This CDR3 region has 13 residues. Between the trimmed V and J ends, which lost 5 bases and 5 bases, there was a span of 12 bases. Germline V gene lookup returns CDR1 SGHTA and CDR2 FQGTGA. The CDR3 DNA reads TGTGCCAGCAGCCTAAACGGGGGTACTGAAGCTTTCTTT. Its protein is CASSLNGGTEAFF.

V gene TRBV11-2 combines with J gene TRBJ2-5; 8 nucleotides line up with TRBD2. The CDR3 consists of 15 residues. CDR1 and CDR2 (germline): SGHAT, FQNNGV. Losses at the gene ends were 2 bases for V and 5 bases for J; bases not matched to a gene: 7. The CDR3 sequence: CASSLSSGPGETQYF. CDR3 bases: TGTGCCAGCAGCTTATCTAGCGGGCCGGGGGAGACCCAGTACTTC. Drawing the rest from reference TRBV11-2 and TRBJ2-5, the complete variable domain is EAGVAQSPRYKIIEKRQSVAFWCNPISGHATLYWYQQILGQGPKLLIQFQNNGVVDDSQLPKDRFSAERLKGVDSTLKIQPAKLEDSAVYLCASSLSSGPGETQYFGPGTRLLVL.

A note on this clone: Relative to the germline gene, one junction end is altered; a read error may explain this. Here the CDR3 reads CSSSFDQGVGGYTF. CDR3 nucleotides: TGTTCCAGCAGCTTCGACCAGGGGGTAGGTGGCTACACCTTC. The chain carries TRBV7-9 and TRBJ1-2; TRBD1 aligns across 7 bases. This CDR3 has 14 amino acids. The V gene's germline CDR1 is SEHNR and CDR2 FQNEAQ (reference sequence). The full variable domain, its missing parts supplied by reference TRBV7-9 and TRBJ1-2, is DTGVSQNPRHKITKRGQNVTFRCDPISEHNRLYWYRQTLGQGPEFLTYFQNEAQLEKSRLLSDRFSAERPKGSFSTLEIQRTEQGDSAMYLCSSSFDQGVGGYTFGSGTRLTVV.